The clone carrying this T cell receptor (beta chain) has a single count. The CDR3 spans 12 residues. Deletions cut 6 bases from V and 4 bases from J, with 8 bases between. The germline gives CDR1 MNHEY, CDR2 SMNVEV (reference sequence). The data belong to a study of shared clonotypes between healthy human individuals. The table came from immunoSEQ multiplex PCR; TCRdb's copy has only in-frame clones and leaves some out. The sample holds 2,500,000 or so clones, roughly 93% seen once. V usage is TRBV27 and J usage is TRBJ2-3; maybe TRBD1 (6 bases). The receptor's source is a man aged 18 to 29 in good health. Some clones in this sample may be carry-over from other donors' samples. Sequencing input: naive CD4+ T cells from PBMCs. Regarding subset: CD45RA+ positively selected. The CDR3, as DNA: TGTGCCAGCAGAAACAGGGCAGATACGCAGTATTTT. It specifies CASRNRADTQYF.